A selection of T cell receptor beta chains follows, all from one sample in a study of T cell responses to AZD1222 COVID-19 vaccine. The repertoire was sequenced with immunoSEQ multiplex PCR; TCRdb's copy has only in-frame clones and lacks some. The sample yields approximately 170,000 clones, around 88% seen once. The source material was peripheral blood, sampled 28 days after the second AZD1222 dose. The receptors derive from an adult who received the AZD1222 COVID-19 vaccine. Both conserved end residues are part of each CDR3.

j_call v_call cdr3_aa
TRBJ2-3 TRBV7-2 CASSSGGAFTDTQYF
TRBJ2-2 TRBV6-5 CASSYAPAVTGELFF
TRBJ1-5 TRBV30 CAWTRGVGSNQPQHF
TRBJ2-3 TRBV27 CASNVAGGVADTQYF
TRBJ2-4 TRBV27 CASRSPGAKNIQYF
TRBJ2-3 TRBV29-1 CSVPSGGRTDTQYF
TRBJ2-7 TRBV5-1 CASSLGQGVAYEQYF
TRBJ2-3 TRBV18 CASSRTALSTDTQYF
TRBJ1-1 TRBV3-1/TRBV3-2 CASSQERSRGRGYPEAFF
TRBJ2-5 TRBV15 CATSRGDSEETQYF
TRBJ1-1 TRBV11-2 CASSLGDRDDTEAFF
TRBJ1-1 TRBV6-5 CASTPRRRTEAFF
TRBJ1-2 TRBV6-6 CASSFPEERRGYTF
TRBJ1-6 TRBV6-5 CASSRDVENSPLHF
TRBJ1-2 TRBV19 CASTKNDGNGYTF
TRBJ1-1 TRBV4-1 CASSQPTENTEAFF
TRBJ2-7 TRBV6-2/TRBV6-3 CASSYPPGGQGLPYEQYF
TRBJ2-3 TRBV11-2 CASSLGWTNLLDTQYF
TRBJ1-2 TRBV7-9 CASSLAPGTIGGYTF
TRBJ1-1 TRBV9 CASSPPAFF
TRBJ1-1 TRBV5-1 CASSRDRAEAFF
TRBJ1-1 TRBV6-1 CASSESGGYTEAFF
TRBJ1-2 TRBV2 CASRGTSYGYTF
TRBJ2-5 TRBV2 CASSPDWGGETQYF
TRBJ1-3 TRBV5-4 CASSGGQTVGNTIYF
TRBJ1-1 TRBV4-1 CASSQVGVGTANTEAFF
TRBJ1-2 TRBV5-1 CASSLDLGVIFGYTF
TRBJ1-6 TRBV7-6 CASSLGSGQGPSPLHF
TRBJ2-2 TRBV11-3 CASSSTGTGELFF